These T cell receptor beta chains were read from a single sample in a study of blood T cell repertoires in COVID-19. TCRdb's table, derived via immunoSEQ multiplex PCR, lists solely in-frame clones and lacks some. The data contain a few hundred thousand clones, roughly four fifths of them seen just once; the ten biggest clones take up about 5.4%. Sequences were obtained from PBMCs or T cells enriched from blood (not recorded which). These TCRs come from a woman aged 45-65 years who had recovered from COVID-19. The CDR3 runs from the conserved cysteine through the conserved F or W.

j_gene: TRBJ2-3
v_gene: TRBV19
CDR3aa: CASSTGTGVPGTDTQYF

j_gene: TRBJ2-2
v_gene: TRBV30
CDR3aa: CATDRRNTGELFF

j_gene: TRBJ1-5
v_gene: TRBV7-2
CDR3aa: CASRLDGESQHF

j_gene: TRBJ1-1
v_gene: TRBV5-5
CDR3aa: CASSRDIDEAFF

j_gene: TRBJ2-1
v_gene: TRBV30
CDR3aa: CAWSVPSRGWQFF

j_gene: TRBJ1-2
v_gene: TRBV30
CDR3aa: CAWMSGGYTF

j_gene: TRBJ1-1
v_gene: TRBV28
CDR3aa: CASNRVLDTEAFF

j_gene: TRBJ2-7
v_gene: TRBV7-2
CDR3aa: CASSLIGGGPYEQYF

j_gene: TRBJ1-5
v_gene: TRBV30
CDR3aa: CAWRGEGQPQHF

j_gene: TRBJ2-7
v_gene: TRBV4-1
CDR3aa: CASSQDLQAGGLTYEQYF